The T cell receptor beta chain under discussion was sequenced for a study of T cells in Graves' hyperthyroidism and ophthalmopathy. Study-wide results and caveats: Most expanded thyroid clonotypes above 0.001 also appeared in blood. The model identified upcoming ophthalmopathy a median approximately 6.5 months ahead of onset.

The CDR3 consists of 15 residues. Trimming cost V 7 bases and J 1 base; bases outside gene matches: 9. Germline V gene lookup returns CDR1 SGHRS and CDR2 YFSETQ. The CDR3 regions of TCR beta were amplified from RNA transcripts. HTBI primers were used for first-round RT-PCR of the TCR CDR3. TCRdb ran MiXCR on the multiplex PCR reads and lists one entry per CDR3 protein. This table holds more than 350,000 distinct CDR3 sequences, 15% found once. Only a few counts were recorded for this clonotype. No antigen is known for it. Patients were aged 18 to 65, had disease duration under 2 months, and had newly diagnosed hyperthyroidism.

The sample was blood. V gene TRBV5-1 combines with J gene TRBJ2-3; TRBD2 agrees at 7 bases. The clonotype was recovered from a woman between 25 and 40 years old with Graves' hyperthyroidism. The CDR3 is CASRSQGGGTDTQYF. CDR3 coding DNA: TGCGCCAGCCGCTCCCAGGGAGGGGGCACAGATACGCAGTATTTT. Full variable domain (outside the CDR3, taken from reference TRBV5-1 and TRBJ2-3): KAGVTQTPRYLIKTRGQQVTLSCSPISGHRSVSWYQQTPGQGLQFLFEYFSETQRNKGNFPGRFSGRQFSNSRSEMNVSTLELGDSALYLCASRSQGGGTDTQYFGPGTRLTVL.